This TCR beta chain was sequenced during a study of T cell responses to AZD1222 COVID-19 vaccine. Findings and limits, study-wide: Clonal diversity was possibly underestimated; the donors were predominantly white British and more often female. Recipients of AZD1222 seropositive at baseline numbered only 5 or 6.

This clone was counted once. The antigen is not known. Researchers grouped second doses given at about 4 or about 12 weeks into one pool. The CDR3 has 16 residues. Trimming took 1 base from V and 3 from J; bases not matched to a gene: 6. Germline V gene data show CDR1 as MGHRA and CDR2 as YSYEKL. Assay: immunoSEQ multiplex PCR; the TCRdb copy retains only in-frame clones and omits some. The data hold some 74,000 clones, with roughly 87% observed a single time. J is TRBJ2-1 and V is TRBV4-1; 7 bases align to TRBD2. This TCR came from an adult who received the AZD1222 COVID-19 vaccine. This material consisted of peripheral blood, taken 28 days after the second AZD1222 dose. CDR3 bases: TGCGCCAGCAGCCAAGTATCCAGCGGGATCTACAATGAGCAGTTCTTC. This codes for CASSQVSSGIYNEQFF.